This T cell receptor (beta chain) was profiled in a study of graft-versus-host responses after intestinal transplantation (dated by TCRdb to the early 2020s). With regard to the full study: Multivisceral, liver-intestinal, or isolated intestinal transplants were received by the recipients. Anti-thymocyte globulin induction was given to all recipients, followed by maintenance tacrolimus and steroids for approximately three years. Bulk TCR-beta CDR3 sequencing was used to track graft-versus-host and host-versus-graft alloreactive T cell clones in the graft, circulation and bone marrow after intestinal transplantation. Alloreactive clones were identified by sequencing pre-transplant mixed lymphocyte reaction products and comparing these products with unstimulated pre-transplant donor and recipient T cells. A cohort of about 25 intestinal transplant recipients, including one retransplant, was enrolled, and a few patients lacking pretransplant specimens were excluded. Donor T cell macrochimerism was defined as a peak of at least 4% donor T cells among recipient peripheral blood mononuclear cells. Instead of going to the commercial service, samples from a few later patients were sequenced in-house on an Illumina MiSeq and processed with MiXCR. On the study overall, not on this receptor specifically: The relatively low number and heterogeneity of intestinal transplant patients limited the conclusions. Peak levels of circulating GvH clones were associated with declines in HvG clones early after transplant. GvH clones were found in recipient bone marrow, and some of the GvH clones appeared earlier in ileal mucosa or blood, which is consistent with an intestinal mucosal origin. In the allografts of patients with donor T cell macrochimerism, GvH to HvG T cell clonal ratios were high.

Concerning this clone itself: It has no known antigen specificity. No clone much larger than this one lies a single base away; base qualities are absent.

Library preparation employed the immunoSEQ multiplex PCR assay. For most patients, genomic DNA was isolated with the Qiagen DNeasy Blood and Tissue Kit and sent frozen to Adaptive Biotechnologies for TCR sequencing. For most patients, high-throughput TCR-beta CDR3 sequencing of genomic DNA was performed by Adaptive Biotechnologies. The authors' pipeline ran thus. Adaptive's ImmunoSEQ software was the source of the TCR sequencing data for 18 patients, while three other patients were processed with MiXCR and VDJtools. CD4 versus CD8 sorting errors were corrected by removing sequences found in both subsets at a frequency ratio below 5:1. CDR3 nucleotide sequences shared between donor and recipient were removed because the origin of such sequences could not be assigned. To count as alloreactive, a clone needed at least 2-fold expansion over unstimulated cells and a minimum CFSE-low frequency of 0.002% (template counts) or 0.001% (read counts). Mappable clones were those detected in sequenced pre-transplant spleen, lymph node, or MLR CFSE-low populations of the donor or recipient. Cumulative frequency of alloreactive clones was calculated as a percentage of all sequences weighted by copy number. In its TCRdb copy, this immuneACCESS table keeps in-frame sequences only and misses some clones. Where compared with another copy, unresolved V genes explain less than half of these, and the others have no known cause. From that table come the V and J calls and clone size; the DNA was used to work out D and trimming. In all, the sample holds about 51,000 clones, and approximately 88% of those were seen once. Jointly, the top ten make up approximately 0.6% of the sample.

The time point label corresponds to: cells obtained before transplantation from donor or recipient. CD3+CD4+ and CD3+CD8+ populations were FACS-sorted from unstimulated pre-transplant donor and recipient cells taken from spleen or lymph nodes. From cysteine to phenylalanine, the CDR3 is 14 amino acids long. The entry retains the CDR3 DNA only, 42 bases that are in frame from base 1. Cut back by 3 bases and 0 bases, the V and J ends lie 6 bases apart. From the germline V gene (reference sequence), CDR1 is SEHNR and CDR2 is FQNEAQ. The origin of this receptor is a human donor who was the organ donor for an intestinal transplant. The chain links TRBV7-9 with TRBJ1-3; the D gene is perhaps TRBD1, from 5 matching bases. The starting material was unstimulated CD4+ T cells sorted from spleen or lymph node cells, obtained before transplant. For the CDR3, the sequence is CASSLTVSGNTIYF. Here is the DNA: TGTGCCAGCAGCTTGACAGTCTCTGGAAACACCATATATTTT. With all but the CDR3 taken from the reference TRBV7-9 and TRBJ1-3 genes, the full variable domain is: DTGVSQNPRHKITKRGQNVTFRCDPISEHNRLYWYRQTLGQGPEFLTYFQNEAQLEKSRLLSDRFSAERPKGSFSTLEIQRTEQGDSAMYLCASSLTVSGNTIYFGEGSWLTVV.